This T cell receptor beta chain was sequenced in a study of cytomegalovirus exposure and HLA in healthy donors. About the research overall: In a previous analysis, 117 million unique TCR beta sequences were found from about 190 million T cells.

Worth noting for this clone: Its antigen is as yet unknown.

Germline CDR1 is SGHAT and CDR2 is FQDESV (reference sequence). CDR3 length equals 15 residues. V shed 5 bases and J shed 0 bases, with 13 bases lying between them. Points from the study as a whole: Several top significant clusters appeared, in a later analysis, to be linked to common viral pathogens. No immune exposure information besides CMV serostatus was available.

PCR involved 60 Vbeta and 13 Jbeta primers. How the authors handled the data: Tens of millions of unique TCR beta chains, roughly 11 million of them shared, were counted by a later analysis. The repertoire was sequenced with immunoSEQ multiplex PCR; TCRdb's copy has only in-frame clones and lacks some. That table is the source of V, J and clone size, and D and trimming were worked out from the DNA. The sample has approximately 58,000 clones, and its top ten clones hold 4% to 5.5%. The material sequenced was PBMCs. The receptor was derived from a man aged 30 to 39 in good health and CMV-seropositive. The chain carries TRBV11-1 and TRBJ1-1; D perhaps matches TRBD1 (5 bases). In DNA, the CDR3 is TGTGCCAGCAGCCCACGGGAGGGGCTGAACACTGAAGCTTTCTTT. It encodes CASSPREGLNTEAFF.